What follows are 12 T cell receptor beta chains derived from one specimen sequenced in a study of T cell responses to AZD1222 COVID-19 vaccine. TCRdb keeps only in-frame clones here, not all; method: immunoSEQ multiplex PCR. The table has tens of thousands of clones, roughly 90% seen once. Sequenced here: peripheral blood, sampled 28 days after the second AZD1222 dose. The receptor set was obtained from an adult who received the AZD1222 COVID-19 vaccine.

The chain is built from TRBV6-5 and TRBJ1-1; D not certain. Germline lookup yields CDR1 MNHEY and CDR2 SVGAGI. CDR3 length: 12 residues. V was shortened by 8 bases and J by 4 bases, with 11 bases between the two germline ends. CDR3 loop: CASFHPGTEAFF. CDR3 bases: TGTGCCAGCTTTCACCCGGGCACTGAAGCTTTCTTT.

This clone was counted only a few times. CDR3 DNA: TGCAGCGTCCAACCTAGGGGCCCCTCCTGGGGCTACACCTTC. Protein product: CSVQPRGPSWGYTF. The V and J genes are TRBV29-1 and TRBJ1-2, with D possibly TRBD1 on 5 matching bases. Germline CDR1 is SQVTM and CDR2 is ANQGSEA. There are 14 residues in the CDR3. Trimming left V 6 bases short and J 8 bases short, with 22 bases between.

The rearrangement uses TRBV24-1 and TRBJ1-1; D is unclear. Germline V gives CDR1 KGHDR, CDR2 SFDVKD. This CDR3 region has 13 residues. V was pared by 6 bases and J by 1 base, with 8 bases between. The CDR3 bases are TGTGCCACCAGTATGGACGCGAACACTGAAGCTTTCTTT. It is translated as CATSMDANTEAFF.

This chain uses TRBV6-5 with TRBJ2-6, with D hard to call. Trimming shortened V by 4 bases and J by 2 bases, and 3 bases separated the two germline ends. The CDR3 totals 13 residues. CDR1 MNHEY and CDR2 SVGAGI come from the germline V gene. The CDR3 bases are TGTGCCAGCAGTTCCCCTGGGGCCAACGTCCTGACTTTC. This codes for CASSSPGANVLTF.

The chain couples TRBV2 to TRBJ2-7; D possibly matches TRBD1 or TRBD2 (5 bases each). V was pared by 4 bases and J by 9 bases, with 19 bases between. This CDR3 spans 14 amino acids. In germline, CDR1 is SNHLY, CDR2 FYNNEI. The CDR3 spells CASSGRDAFDGQYF. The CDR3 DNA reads TGTGCCAGCAGTGGTAGGGACGCGTTTGATGGGCAGTACTTC.

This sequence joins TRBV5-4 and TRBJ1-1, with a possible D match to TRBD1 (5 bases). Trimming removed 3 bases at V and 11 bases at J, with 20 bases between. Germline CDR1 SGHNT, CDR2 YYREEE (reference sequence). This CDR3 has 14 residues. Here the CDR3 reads CASSSSWGGERAFF. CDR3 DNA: TGTGCCAGCAGCTCCTCCTGGGGGGGAGAGAGGGCTTTCTTT.

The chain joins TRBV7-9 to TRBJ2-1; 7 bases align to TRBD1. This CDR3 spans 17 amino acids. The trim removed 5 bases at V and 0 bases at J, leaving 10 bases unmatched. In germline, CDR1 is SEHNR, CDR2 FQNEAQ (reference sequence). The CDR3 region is CASSKPQGESSYNEQFF. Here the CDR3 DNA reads TGTGCCAGCAGCAAACCCCAGGGGGAGAGCTCCTACAATGAGCAGTTCTTC.

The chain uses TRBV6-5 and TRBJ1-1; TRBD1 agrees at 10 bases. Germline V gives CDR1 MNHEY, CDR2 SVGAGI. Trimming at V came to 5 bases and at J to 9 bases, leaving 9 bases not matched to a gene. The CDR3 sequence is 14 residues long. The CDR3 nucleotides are TGTGCCAGCAGTCCCCGGGACAGGGGTGTTAAAGCTTTCTTT. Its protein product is CASSPRDRGVKAFF.

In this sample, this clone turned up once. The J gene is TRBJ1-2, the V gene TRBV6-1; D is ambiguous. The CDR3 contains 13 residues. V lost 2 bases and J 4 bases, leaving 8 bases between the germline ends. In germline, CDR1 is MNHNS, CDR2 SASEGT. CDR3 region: CASSEPAFYGYTF. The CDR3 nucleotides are TGTGCCAGCAGTGAACCCGCCTTCTATGGCTACACCTTC.

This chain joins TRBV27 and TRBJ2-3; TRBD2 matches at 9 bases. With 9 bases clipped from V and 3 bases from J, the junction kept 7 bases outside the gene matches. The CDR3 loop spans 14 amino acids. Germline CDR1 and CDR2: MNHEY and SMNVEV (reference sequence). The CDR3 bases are TGTGCCAGTAGATTAGCGGGAGTAACAGATACGCAGTATTTT. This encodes CASRLAGVTDTQYF.

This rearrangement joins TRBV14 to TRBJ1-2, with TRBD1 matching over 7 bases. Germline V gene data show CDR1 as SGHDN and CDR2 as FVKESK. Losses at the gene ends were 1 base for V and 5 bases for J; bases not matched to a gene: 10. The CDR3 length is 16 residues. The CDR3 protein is CASSQGGLGDRYGYTF. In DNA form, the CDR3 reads TGTGCCAGCAGCCAAGGTGGTTTGGGGGACAGATATGGCTACACCTTC. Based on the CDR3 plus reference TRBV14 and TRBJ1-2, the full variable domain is EAGVTQFPSHSVIEKGQTVTLRCDPISGHDNLYWYRRVMGKEIKFLLHFVKESKQDESGMPNNRFLAERTGGTYSTLKVQPAELEDSGVYFCASSQGGLGDRYGYTFGSGTRLTVV.

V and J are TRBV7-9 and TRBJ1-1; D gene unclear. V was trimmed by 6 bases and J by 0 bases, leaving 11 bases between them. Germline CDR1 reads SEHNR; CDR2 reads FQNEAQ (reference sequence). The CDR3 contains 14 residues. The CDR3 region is CASRTGTLNTEAFF. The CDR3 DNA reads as TGTGCCAGCAGAACCGGAACACTGAACACTGAAGCTTTCTTT.